The entry that follows covers one T cell receptor (beta chain) sequence. Other DNA sequences in this specimen translate into the identical CDR3. This sample stems from a study of blood T cell repertoires in COVID-19. Study summary: Two consecutive negative NP/OP PCR tests, clearance, or resolved symptoms defined Cohort 3 recovery.

Method: immunoSEQ multiplex PCR; TCRdb's copy keeps in-frame clones and lacks some. This repertoire shows 150,000 to 200,000 clones, around 86% found once; its top ten account for 20% to 25%. This TCR derives from a woman in her forties in a cohort exposed to, infected with or recovered from COVID-19 (not recorded which). Sequenced: PBMCs or T cells enriched from blood (not recorded which).

CDR3 DNA: TGTGCCAGCAGTCCCCGGACTAGCGGCATCTACGAGCAGTACTTC. Translated: CASSPRTSGIYEQYF. The chain uses TRBV27 and TRBJ2-7; TRBD2 matches at 10 bases. V was clipped by 5 bases and J by 3 bases; unmatched bases: 7. This CDR3 region has 15 residues. Per the germline V gene, CDR1 is MNHEY and CDR2 is SMNVEV (reference sequence).